Below, one TCR beta chain is given with its context. Original methodology: Using reference gene primer amplification, nucleated cell counts were estimated. Only in-frame clones appear in the TCRdb table, and some are missing; sequencing was by immunoSEQ multiplex PCR. V, J and clone size were drawn from that table, and D and trimming were deduced from the DNA. The sample records more than 150,000 clones, over 70% being singletons. The CDR3 has 13 residues. Per germline, CDR1 LNHDA and CDR2 SQIVND (reference sequence). Trimming took off 0 bases at V and 6 bases at J, with 9 bases between the two ends. This sample stems from a study of blood T cell repertoires in COVID-19. Study-wide context: Acute-phase and convalescent COVID-19 samples originated in the United States, Italy and Spain. Sources were T cells, B-cell-depleted T cells, or PBMCs; the material itself was cDNA or gDNA.

The receptor was derived from a man aged 60 to 75 with active or convalescent COVID-19. Sequenced sample: peripheral blood. V gene TRBV19 combines with J gene TRBJ2-7, with D perhaps matching TRBD1 (5 bases). As DNA, the CDR3 is TGTGCCAGTAGTATAGATCCAGGGCGCGAGCAGTACTTC. This translates into CASSIDPGREQYF.